The 21 T cell receptor beta chains reported below all come from one sample, sequenced in a study of fetal regulatory T cell absence and autoimmunity. Assay used: immunoSEQ multiplex PCR; TCRdb lists only in-frame clones, some missing. The sample has 95,000 or so clones; about three quarters are singletons. The sequencing input was pancreas tissue. The receptors stem from a male donor with IPEX syndrome.

This clone has just one count. The CDR3 region has the DNA TGTGCCAGCAGCTTAATATTGTCTAACGAGCAGTACTTC. Translated: CASSLILSNEQYF. The J gene is TRBJ2-7, the V gene TRBV5-4; D is unclear. The CDR3 is made up of 13 amino acids. Germline V lookup: CDR1 SGHNT, CDR2 YYREEE (reference sequence). V was cut by 2 bases and J by 5 bases, with 11 bases left in between.

The rearrangement joins TRBV6-5 to TRBJ1-3, with TRBD1 matching 7 bases. The V and J ends lost 6 bases and 3 bases, in that order; junction bases with no gene match: 5. The CDR3 has 14 residues. The germline CDR1 and CDR2 sequences are MNHEY and SVGAGI. The CDR3 coding sequence is TGTGCCAGCAGCCCGGACAGGTTTGGAAACACCATATATTTT. Protein product: CASSPDRFGNTIYF.

The chain has TRBV10-3 and TRBJ2-1; TRBD2 agrees at 12 bases. With V trimmed by 6 bases and J by 6 bases, 6 bases remained unmatched. CDR1 is ENHRY, CDR2 SYGVKD, per germline. The CDR3 is made up of 15 amino acids. In nucleotides, the CDR3 is TGTGCCATCAGCAGACTAGCGGGAGACCTCAATGAGCAGTTCTTC. It is translated as CAISRLAGDLNEQFF.

The rearrangement links TRBV6-1 to TRBJ2-3; tentatively, D is TRBD2 (5 bases). The V end was cut by 2 bases, the J end by 0 bases, with 6 bases between. CDR3 length: 14 residues. Germline CDR1 is MNHNS and CDR2 is SASEGT. The CDR3 here is CASSERGSTDTQYF. The DNA of the CDR3 is TGTGCCAGCAGTGAACGCGGGAGCACAGATACGCAGTATTTT.

The chain links TRBV7-8 to TRBJ2-7; the match to TRBD1 covers 8 bases. CDR3 size: 16 residues. The ends lost 3 bases at V and 3 bases at J; junction bases unmatched: 10. Per germline, CDR1 SGHVS and CDR2 FQNEAQ. The CDR3 here is CASSFYIRDRLYEQYF. CDR3 DNA: TGTGCCAGCAGCTTTTACATCCGGGACAGGCTCTACGAGCAGTACTTC.

V gene TRBV11-3 combines with J gene TRBJ2-2; possibly TRBD2 for D (5 bases). The CDR3 is made up of 12 amino acids. V lost 6 bases, J lost 7 bases, and 9 bases lay in between. Germline V gene sequence: CDR1 SGHNT, CDR2 YENEEA. Written as DNA, the CDR3 is TGTGCCAGCAGTACCGGGAACGGGGAGCTGTTTTTT. This translates into CASSTGNGELFF.

V usage is TRBV27 and J usage is TRBJ2-7, with 13 positions matching TRBD2. The CDR3 is 15 residues long. V gave up 5 bases and J gave up 3 bases; unmatched junction bases: 4. Germline V lookup: CDR1 MNHEY, CDR2 SMNVEV (reference sequence). The CDR3 spells CASSPTSGGGYEQYF. In nucleotides, the CDR3 is TGTGCCAGCAGTCCTACTAGCGGGGGGGGCTACGAGCAGTACTTC.

This clone was observed a single time. The chain carries TRBV10-2 and TRBJ2-7, with unresolved D. The CDR3 has 14 residues. V dropped 2 bases and J dropped 5 bases, with 13 bases sitting between them. CDR1 and CDR2 from the germline V gene are WSHSY and SAAADI. CDR3 DNA sequence: TGCGCCAGCAGTGAGCAAACATGGCGGAACGAGCAGTACTTC. It encodes CASSEQTWRNEQYF.

This chain links TRBV7-6 with TRBJ2-7; the D gene is possibly TRBD1 (6 bases). This CDR3 contains 17 residues. The germline gives CDR1 SGHVS, CDR2 FNYEAQ. The V end lost 5 bases, the J end lost 1 base, and 21 bases lay between the germline ends. The CDR3 sequence: CASSPGTPVLLSYEQYF. CDR3 nucleotide sequence: TGTGCCAGCAGCCCGGGGACACCCGTTCTCCTATCCTACGAGCAGTACTTC.

The chain recombines TRBV9 with TRBJ2-7, with D unclear. Germline-derived CDR1 and CDR2 are SGDLS and YYNGEE. V shed 0 bases and J shed 0 bases, with 4 bases lying between them. The CDR3 spans 13 residues. The CDR3 sequence is CASSVASSYEQYF. CDR3 nucleotides: TGTGCCAGCAGCGTAGCGAGCTCCTACGAGCAGTACTTC.

This clone was observed a few times. This chain connects TRBV5-1 to TRBJ2-7, with 12 bases fitting TRBD2. Germline CDR1 reads SGHRS; CDR2 reads YFSETQ. V shed 5 bases and J 6 bases; nucleotides not matched to a gene: 0. The CDR3 consists of 12 residues. The CDR3 sequence: CASRTSGSEQYF. The DNA of the CDR3 is TGCGCCAGCAGGACTAGCGGGAGCGAGCAGTACTTC.

The rearrangement links TRBV29-1 to TRBJ1-2, with D possibly TRBD1 on 5 matching bases. Trimming took off 4 bases at V and 8 bases at J, with 11 bases between the two ends. Germline CDR1 reads SQVTM; CDR2 reads ANQGSEA. This CDR3 has 11 residues. This chain's CDR3 is CSVASRGGYTF. For the CDR3, the DNA is TGCAGCGTTGCCTCTAGGGGCGGCTACACCTTC.

The V and J genes are TRBV19 and TRBJ2-7, with D uncertain. Deletions cut 3 bases from V and 1 base from J, with 10 bases between. Germline CDR1 reads LNHDA; CDR2 reads SQIVND (reference sequence). The CDR3 contains 14 residues. This chain's CDR3 is CASSIAYGSYEQYF. CDR3 sequence (DNA): TGTGCCAGTAGTATCGCGTATGGTTCCTACGAGCAGTACTTC.

To note about this clone: The sample has other DNA sequences that encode this CDR3 too. This chain uses TRBV20-1 with TRBJ1-2; D is unresolved. In germline, CDR1 is DFQATT, CDR2 SNEGSKA (reference sequence). V lost 0 bases to trimming and J lost 8 bases, with 7 bases between them. This CDR3 spans 11 amino acids. The CDR3 spells CSARDLGGYTF. CDR3 bases: TGCAGTGCTAGAGATCTCGGAGGCTACACCTTC.

The chain is built from TRBV27 and TRBJ2-7; 13 positions agree with TRBD2. This CDR3 is 16 amino acids long. Unmatched junction bases numbered 1, after V lost 2 bases and J lost 0 bases. Germline assignment: CDR1 MNHEY and CDR2 SMNVEV (reference sequence). This chain's CDR3 is CASSLRTSGGSYEQYF. The CDR3 DNA reads as TGTGCCAGCAGTTTAAGGACTAGCGGGGGCTCCTACGAGCAGTACTTC.

This sequence joins TRBV11-2 and TRBJ1-1, with TRBD1 as a possible D gene (6 bases). Trimming shortened V by 4 bases and J by 1 base, and 7 bases separated the two germline ends. The germline CDR1 and CDR2 sequences are SGHAT and FQNNGV. There are 13 residues in the CDR3. As DNA, the CDR3 is TGTGCCAGCAGCTGGGGACAGAACACTGAAGCTTTCTTT. Amino acid sequence: CASSWGQNTEAFF.

This clone was seen a handful of times. The chain joins TRBV20-1 to TRBJ2-7; D is perhaps TRBD2 (6 bases). Germline V gene sequence: CDR1 DFQATT, CDR2 SNEGSKA (reference sequence). V lost 3 bases to trimming and J lost 9 bases, with 12 bases between them. This CDR3 region has 11 residues. Here the CDR3 reads CSASTQGGQYF. In DNA, the CDR3 is TGCAGTGCTAGTACCCAGGGAGGGCAGTACTTC.

The chain carries TRBV29-1 and TRBJ2-2; 10 bases match TRBD2. With V trimmed by 4 bases and J by 0 bases, 5 bases remained unmatched. Looked up from germline, CDR1 is SQVTM and CDR2 is ANQGSEA. The CDR3 consists of 16 residues. The CDR3 coding sequence is TGCAGCGTTGTAGGTAGCGGGGGGTCGAACACCGGGGAGCTGTTTTTT. It is translated as CSVVGSGGSNTGELFF.

This chain links TRBV23-1 with TRBJ2-3; D is perhaps TRBD1 or TRBD2 (5 bases each). TRBV23-1 counts as an open reading frame of uncertain function. The CDR3 covers 17 residues. V lost 0 bases to trimming and J lost 1 base, with 14 bases between them. The CDR3 sequence is CASSQSGDGICTDTQYF. CDR3 bases: TGCGCCAGCAGTCAATCGGGGGACGGCATATGCACAGATACGCAGTATTTT.

In this sample, this clone turned up once. The CDR3 reads CATSRESGLEAFF. The CDR3 DNA reads TGTGCCACCAGCAGAGAGAGCGGACTTGAAGCTTTCTTT. The gene calls are TRBV15 and TRBJ1-1; unclear D gene. Trimming removed 0 bases from V and 7 bases from J, with 9 bases in between. Germline V gives CDR1 LNHNV, CDR2 YYDKDF (reference sequence). The CDR3 contains 13 residues.

V and J are TRBV4-3 and TRBJ2-1; 10 bases are shared with TRBD2. The CDR3 loop spans 17 amino acids. Losses at the gene ends were 1 base for V and 5 bases for J; bases not matched to a gene: 8. Germline V gene data show CDR1 as LGHNA and CDR2 as YSLEER. The chain's CDR3 is CASSQVRGLAVNNEQFF. CDR3 nucleotide sequence: TGCGCCAGCAGCCAAGTCCGAGGACTAGCGGTAAACAATGAGCAGTTCTTC.